This section outlines one T cell receptor (beta chain) sequence together with its context. Trimming removed 6 bases from V and 0 bases from J; junction bases left unmatched: 7. The CDR3 is 15 amino acids. Germline V gives CDR1 MDHEN, CDR2 SYDVKM. Here immunoSEQ multiplex PCR was the method, and the copy in TCRdb shows in-frame clones only, minus some. Here the sample spans fewer than 300,000 clones, roughly 88% being singletons. This sample was taken from a study of blood T cell repertoires in COVID-19. At the level of the study: The United States, Italy and Spain were the sources of the acute and convalescent COVID-19 samples. The cDNA or gDNA used as material had been derived from T cells, B-cell-depleted T cells, or PBMCs.

Participants spanned ages roughly 18 to 90 years and resided in around 25 US areas. Participants' own reports of clinical history determined their cohort assignment. The V gene is TRBV28, the J gene TRBJ2-7; 8 bases match TRBD2. Sequenced material: PBMCs or T cells enriched from blood (not recorded which). The source is a woman aged 40 to 55 with acute COVID-19. CDR3 DNA: TGTGCCAGCAGCGAACCCGGGACTAGCTCCTACGAGCAGTACTTC. Protein: CASSEPGTSSYEQYF.